This T cell receptor (beta chain) was recovered during a study of beta chain features in type 1 diabetes. This clone was counted ten times or more. Its antigen is undetermined. Sorting of CD4+ naive, central memory, regulatory and stem cell-like memory cells was performed via CD45RO/CCR7/CD25/CD127/CD95/CD27. As every portion of the isolated RNA was reverse transcribed, the sequencing read expressed TCRB transcripts. The average read count of naive, central memory and regulatory T cell samples was several million. The table came from immunoSEQ multiplex PCR; TCRdb's copy has only in-frame clones and leaves some out. This sample yields just under 150,000 clones, of which roughly a tenth are seen a single time; 1.3% belongs to the top ten. Study results and caveats: Within each of all four CD4+ subsets, Type 1 diabetes patients had TCRB CDR3s that were moderately but significantly shorter.

V was shortened by 0 bases and J by 1 base, with 11 bases between the two germline ends. There are 17 residues in the CDR3. From germline, CDR1 is SGDLS and CDR2 YYNGEE. The sequenced sample consisted of naive CD4+ T cells from blood. The V gene is TRBV9, the J gene TRBJ2-6; possible D gene TRBD2, 5 bases. The sequence was obtained from a man aged 18 to 35 in good health. CDR3 sequence: CASSVGGGLSGANVLTF. CDR3 DNA: TGTGCCAGCAGCGTAGGTGGAGGACTGTCTGGGGCCAACGTCCTGACTTTC.